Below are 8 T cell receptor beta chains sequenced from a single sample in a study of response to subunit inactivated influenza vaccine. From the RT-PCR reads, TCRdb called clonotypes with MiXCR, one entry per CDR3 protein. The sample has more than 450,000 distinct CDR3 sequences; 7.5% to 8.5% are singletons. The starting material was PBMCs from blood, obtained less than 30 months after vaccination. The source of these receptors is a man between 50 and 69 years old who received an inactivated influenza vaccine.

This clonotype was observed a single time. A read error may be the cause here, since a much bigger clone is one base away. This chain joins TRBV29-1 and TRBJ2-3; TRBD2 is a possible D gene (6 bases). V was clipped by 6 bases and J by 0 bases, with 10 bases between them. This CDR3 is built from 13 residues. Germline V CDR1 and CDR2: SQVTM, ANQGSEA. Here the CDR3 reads CSVKRVSTDTQYF. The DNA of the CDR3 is TGCAGCGTCAAGCGGGTTAGCACAGATACGCAGTATTTT.

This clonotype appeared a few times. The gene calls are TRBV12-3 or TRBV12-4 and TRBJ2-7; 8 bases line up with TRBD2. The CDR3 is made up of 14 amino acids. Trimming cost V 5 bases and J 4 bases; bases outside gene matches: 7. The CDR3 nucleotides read TGTGCCAGCAGTATTATCGGGGGGGGATACGAGCAGTACTTC. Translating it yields CASSIIGGGYEQYF.

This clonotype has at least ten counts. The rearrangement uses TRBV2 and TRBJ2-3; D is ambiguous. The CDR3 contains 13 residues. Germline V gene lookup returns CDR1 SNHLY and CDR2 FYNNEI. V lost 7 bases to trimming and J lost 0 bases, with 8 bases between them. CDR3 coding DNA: TGTGCCAGCAATCCACCTAGCACAGATACGCAGTATTTT. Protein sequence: CASNPPSTDTQYF.

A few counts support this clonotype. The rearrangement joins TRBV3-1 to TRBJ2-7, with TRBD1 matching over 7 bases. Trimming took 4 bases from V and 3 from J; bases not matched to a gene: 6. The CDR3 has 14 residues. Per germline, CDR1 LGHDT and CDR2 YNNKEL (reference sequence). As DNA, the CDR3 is TGTGCCAGCAGCCCCTCGACAGGGAGCTACGAGCAGTACTTC. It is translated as CASSPSTGSYEQYF.

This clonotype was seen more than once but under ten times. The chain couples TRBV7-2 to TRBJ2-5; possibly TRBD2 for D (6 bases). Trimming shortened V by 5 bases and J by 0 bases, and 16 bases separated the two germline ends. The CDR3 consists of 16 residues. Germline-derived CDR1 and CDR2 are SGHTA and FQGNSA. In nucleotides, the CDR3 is TGTGCCAGCAGCAACCTCAGGGCGGGGTACCAAGAGACCCAGTACTTC. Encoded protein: CASSNLRAGYQETQYF.

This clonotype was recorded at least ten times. This chain's CDR3 is CSARDGGSYMGTEAFF. CDR3 bases: TGCAGTGCTAGAGACGGAGGGTCTTATATGGGCACTGAAGCTTTCTTT. The rearrangement links TRBV20-1 to TRBJ1-1, with D unresolved. Between the trimmed V and J ends, which lost 0 bases and 4 bases, there was a span of 18 bases. The CDR3 has 16 amino acids. Germline assignment: CDR1 DFQATT and CDR2 SNEGSKA (reference sequence).

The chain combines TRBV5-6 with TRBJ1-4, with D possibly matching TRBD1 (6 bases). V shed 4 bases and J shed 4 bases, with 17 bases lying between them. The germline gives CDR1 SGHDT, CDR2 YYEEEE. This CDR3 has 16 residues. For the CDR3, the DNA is TGTGCCAGCAGCCCCCGGGGGGGCCGGTTTAATGAAAAACTGTTTTTT. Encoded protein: CASSPRGGRFNEKLFF.

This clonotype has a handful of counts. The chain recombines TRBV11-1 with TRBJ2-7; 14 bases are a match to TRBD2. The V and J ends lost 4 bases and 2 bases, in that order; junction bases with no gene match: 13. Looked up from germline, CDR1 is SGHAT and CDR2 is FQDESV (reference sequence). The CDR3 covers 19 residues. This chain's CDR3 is CASSSPNGLAGGTTYEQYF. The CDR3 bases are TGTGCCAGCAGCTCCCCTAATGGACTAGCGGGAGGTACTACCTACGAGCAGTACTTC.